The following is a TCR beta chain sequence with its context. These data originate in a study of control samples from healthy donors and cancer patients. The CDR3 spans 15 residues. CDR1 and CDR2 (germline): SGHAT, FQDESV (reference sequence). V lost 2 bases, J lost 0 bases, and 8 bases lay in between. The protocol was immunoSEQ multiplex PCR, while the TCRdb copy is restricted to in-frame clones and leaves out a portion. The table lists hundreds of thousands of clones, 90% of them singletons. The sequence came from a man in his forties with head and neck cancer. The chain is built from TRBV11-1 and TRBJ2-1; D is undetermined. Sequencing was done on a sample of PBMCs. The CDR3 DNA reads TGTGCCAGCAGCTTACCGGGCAGCTCCTACAATGAGCAGTTCTTC. Protein product: CASSLPGSSYNEQFF.